The present T cell receptor beta chain was sequenced within a study of OX40 agonist ivuxolimab in advanced cancers. The protocol was immunoSEQ multiplex PCR, while the TCRdb copy is restricted to in-frame clones and leaves out a portion. The sample consists of roughly 50,000 clones, around 87% of them appearing once. Germline V gene lookup returns CDR1 SGHTA and CDR2 FQGTGA. V was pared by 4 bases and J by 5 bases, with 8 bases of the junction left unmatched. The CDR3 is made up of 16 amino acids. J is TRBJ1-5 and V is TRBV7-3, with 10 bases lining up with TRBD1. The TCR comes from an adult with an advanced solid tumor such as melanoma, head and neck, liver or kidney cancer. Source: CD4+ or CD8+ T cells sorted from blood, taken in a trial of the OX40 agonist ivuxolimab. CDR3 residues: CASSSGDRGFDQPQHF. CDR3 nucleotides: TGTGCCAGCAGCTCAGGGGACAGGGGATTCGATCAGCCCCAGCATTTT. Full variable domain (outside the CDR3, taken from reference TRBV7-3 and TRBJ1-5): GAGVSQTPSNKVTEKGKYVELRCDPISGHTALYWYRQSLGQGPEFLIYFQGTGAADDSGLPNDRFFAVRPEGSVSTLKIQRTERGDSAVYLCASSSGDRGFDQPQHFGDGTRLSIL.